Below, one T cell receptor delta chain is given with its context. Its antigen is not known. The source of the sample is a study of Vδ1+ human thymocytes. Findings and limits, study-wide: Thymic delta-chain repertoires held roughly 19% Vdelta2 sequences and few Vdelta3, despite high sort purity. In the thymus, TRG and TRD repertoires looked highly polyclonal with Gaussian CDR3 lengths.

V was clipped by 6 bases and J by 3 bases, with 17 bases between them. The V gene's germline CDR1 is TSWWSYY and CDR2 QGS. The CDR3 covers 15 residues. Sequences come from RNA converted to cDNA by reverse transcription. CDR3 amplicons came from multiplex PCR with pooled V-gene forward and constant-region reverse primers. TCRdb reran clone calling via CATT on the multiplex PCR reads. The sample shows about 55,000 delta-chain clones, 15% of them seen only once. The sequence came from a boy under two years old who had congenital heart surgery. This chain joins TRDV1 and TRDJ1; tentatively, D is TRDD3 (6 bases). Sequenced: Vdelta1+ gamma-delta thymocytes from the thymus. Subset defined: FACS-sorted CD3+ TCRalphabeta- TCRVdelta1+ TCRVdelta2- thymocytes. The CDR3 reads CALGTIRGLADKLIF. In DNA form, the CDR3 reads TGTGCTCTTGGAACTATACGGGGATTGGCCGATAAACTCATCTTT.